This T cell receptor beta chain is drawn from a study of tumor and adjacent non-tumor tissue in lung cancer. Study results and caveats: Significantly higher TCR diversity was found in tumor than normal lung.

Concerning this clonotype itself: Its antigen is currently unknown. A much bigger clone sits one base away, suggesting this may be a read error.

This sample's RNA came from whole unsorted tissue. TCRbeta libraries were built with three rounds of nested PCR, modified from ARM-PCR. TCRdb reprocessed the multiplex PCR reads with MiXCR, giving one entry per CDR3 protein. The sample carries 70,000 or so distinct CDR3 sequences, 55% to 75% recorded once. This CDR3 has 14 amino acids. Per germline, CDR1 SQVTM and CDR2 ANQGSEA. Trimming cost V 6 bases and J 2 bases; bases outside gene matches: 8. V and J are TRBV29-1 and TRBJ1-2, with 8 positions matching TRBD1. Sample: lung tumor tissue. The sequence was obtained from a man aged 50-59 years with non-small cell lung cancer. CDR3 residues: CSVSQDRANYGYTF. The CDR3 nucleotides are TGCAGCGTATCACAGGACAGGGCCAACTATGGCTACACCTTC. Full variable domain (outside the CDR3, taken from reference TRBV29-1 and TRBJ1-2): SAVISQKPSRDICQRGTSLTIQCQVDSQVTMMFWYRQQPGQSLTLIATANQGSEATYESGFVIDKFPISRPNLTFSTLTVSNMSPEDSSIYLCSVSQDRANYGYTFGSGTRLTVV.